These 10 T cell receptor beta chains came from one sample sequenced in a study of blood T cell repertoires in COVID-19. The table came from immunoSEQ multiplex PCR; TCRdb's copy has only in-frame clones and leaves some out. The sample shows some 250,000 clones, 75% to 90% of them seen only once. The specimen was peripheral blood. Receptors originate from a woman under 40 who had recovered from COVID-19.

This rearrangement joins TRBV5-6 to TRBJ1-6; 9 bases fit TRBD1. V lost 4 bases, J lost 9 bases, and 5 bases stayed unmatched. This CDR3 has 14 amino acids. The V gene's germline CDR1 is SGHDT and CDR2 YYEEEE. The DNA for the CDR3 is TGTGCCAGCAGCCCGGGGACAGGGCGTTCACCCCTCCACTTT. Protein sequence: CASSPGTGRSPLHF.

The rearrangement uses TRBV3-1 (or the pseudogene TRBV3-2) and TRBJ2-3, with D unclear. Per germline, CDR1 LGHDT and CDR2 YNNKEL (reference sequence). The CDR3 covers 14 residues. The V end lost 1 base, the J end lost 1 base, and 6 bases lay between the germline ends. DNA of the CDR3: TGTGCCAGCAGCCAAGGGCCACGCACAGATACGCAGTATTTT. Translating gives CASSQGPRTDTQYF.

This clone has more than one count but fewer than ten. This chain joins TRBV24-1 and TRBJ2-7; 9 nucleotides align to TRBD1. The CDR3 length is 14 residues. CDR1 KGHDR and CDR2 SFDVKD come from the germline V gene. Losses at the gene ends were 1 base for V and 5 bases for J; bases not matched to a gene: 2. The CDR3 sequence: CATSDFRQGDEQYF. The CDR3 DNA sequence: TGTGCCACCAGTGATTTCAGACAGGGGGACGAGCAGTACTTC.

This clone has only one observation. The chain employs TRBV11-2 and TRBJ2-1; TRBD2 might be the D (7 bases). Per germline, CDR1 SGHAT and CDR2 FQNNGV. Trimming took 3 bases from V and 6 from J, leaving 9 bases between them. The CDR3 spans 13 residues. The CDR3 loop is CASSLGGLNEQFF. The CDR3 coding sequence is TGTGCCAGCAGCTTGGGGGGGCTCAATGAGCAGTTCTTC.

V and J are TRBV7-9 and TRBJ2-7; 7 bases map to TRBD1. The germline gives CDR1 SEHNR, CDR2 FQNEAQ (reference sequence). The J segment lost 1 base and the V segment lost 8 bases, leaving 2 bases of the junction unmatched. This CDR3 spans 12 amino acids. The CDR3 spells CASQGQSYEQYF. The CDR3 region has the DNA TGTGCCAGCCAGGGACAGTCCTACGAGCAGTACTTC.

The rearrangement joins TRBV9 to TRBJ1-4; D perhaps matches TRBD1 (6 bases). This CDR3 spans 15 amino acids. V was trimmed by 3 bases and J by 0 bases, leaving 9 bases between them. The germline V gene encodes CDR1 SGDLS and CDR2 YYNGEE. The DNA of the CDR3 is TGTGCCAGCAGCGCGGACAGAACAACTAATGAAAAACTGTTTTTT. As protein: CASSADRTTNEKLFF.

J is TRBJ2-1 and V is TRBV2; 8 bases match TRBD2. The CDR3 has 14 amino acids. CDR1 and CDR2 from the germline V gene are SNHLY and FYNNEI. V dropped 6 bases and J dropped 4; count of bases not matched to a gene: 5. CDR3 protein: CASRPGLGYNEQFF. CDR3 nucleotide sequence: TGTGCCAGCAGACCGGGACTAGGTTACAATGAGCAGTTCTTC.

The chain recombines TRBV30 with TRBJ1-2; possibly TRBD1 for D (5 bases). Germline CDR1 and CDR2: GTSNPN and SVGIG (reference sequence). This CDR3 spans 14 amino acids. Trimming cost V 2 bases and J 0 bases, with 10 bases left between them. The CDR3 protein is CAWSHGASNYGYTF. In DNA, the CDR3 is TGTGCCTGGAGTCATGGGGCCTCTAACTATGGCTACACCTTC.

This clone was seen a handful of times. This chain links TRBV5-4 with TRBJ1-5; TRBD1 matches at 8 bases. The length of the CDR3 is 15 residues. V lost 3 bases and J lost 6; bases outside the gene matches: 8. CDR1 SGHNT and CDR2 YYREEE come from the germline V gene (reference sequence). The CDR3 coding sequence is TGTGCCAGCAGCTGGGGACCAGGGGGCCTTCAGCCCCAGCATTTT. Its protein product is CASSWGPGGLQPQHF.

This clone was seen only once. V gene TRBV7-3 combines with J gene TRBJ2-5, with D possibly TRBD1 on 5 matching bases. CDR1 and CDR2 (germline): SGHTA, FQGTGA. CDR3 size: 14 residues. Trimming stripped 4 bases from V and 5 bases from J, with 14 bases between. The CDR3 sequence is CASSSPGLGETQYF. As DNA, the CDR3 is TGTGCCAGCAGCTCCCCAGGGTTGGGGGAGACCCAGTACTTC.